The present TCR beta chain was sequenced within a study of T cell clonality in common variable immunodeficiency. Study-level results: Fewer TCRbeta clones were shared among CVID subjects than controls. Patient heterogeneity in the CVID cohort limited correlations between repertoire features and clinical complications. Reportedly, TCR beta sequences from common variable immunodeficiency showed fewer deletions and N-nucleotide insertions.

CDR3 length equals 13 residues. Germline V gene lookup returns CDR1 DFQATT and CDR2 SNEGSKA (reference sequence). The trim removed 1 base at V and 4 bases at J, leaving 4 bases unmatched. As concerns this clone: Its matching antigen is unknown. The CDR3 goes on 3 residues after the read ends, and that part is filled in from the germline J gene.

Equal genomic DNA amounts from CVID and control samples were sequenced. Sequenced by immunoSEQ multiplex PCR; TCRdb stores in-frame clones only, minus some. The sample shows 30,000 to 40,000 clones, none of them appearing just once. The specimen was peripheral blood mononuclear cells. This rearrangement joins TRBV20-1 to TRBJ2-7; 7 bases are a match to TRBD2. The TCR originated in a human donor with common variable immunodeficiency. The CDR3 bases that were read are TGCAGTGCTAGAGTACAAGCGGGGTACGAG. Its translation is CSARVQAGYE. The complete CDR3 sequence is CSARVQAGYEQYF.